This T cell receptor (beta chain) was captured by sequencing in a study of PD-1 blockade in classical Hodgkin lymphoma. Study conclusions and caveats: Newly diagnosed and completely responding patients shared comparable baseline diversity.

Germline V CDR1 and CDR2: LNHDA, SQIVND (reference sequence). This CDR3 has 15 amino acids. V lost 5 bases and J lost 0; bases outside the gene matches: 4. In every patient, relapse followed autologous stem cell transplantation, while exposure to brentuximab vedotin differed. Note on this clone: What it recognizes is unknown.

The table came from immunoSEQ multiplex PCR; TCRdb's copy has only in-frame clones and leaves some out. Of about 90,000 clones in the sample, roughly 89% were seen once. This receptor was obtained from a human donor with classical Hodgkin lymphoma. Source: peripheral blood mononuclear cells (PBMCs), taken before the second cycle of nivolumab. The chain uses TRBV19 and TRBJ2-7; 10 nucleotides line up with TRBD1. The CDR3 sequence: CASSGGQGRSYEQYF. The CDR3 DNA follows: TGTGCCAGTAGTGGGGGACAGGGGCGCTCCTACGAGCAGTACTTC. The whole variable domain, remainder taken from reference TRBV19 and TRBJ2-7, is DGGITQSPKYLFRKEGQNVTLSCEQNLNHDAMYWYRQDPGQGLRLIYYSQIVNDFQKGDIAEGYSVSREKKESFPLTVTSAQKNPTAFYLCASSGGQGRSYEQYFGPGTRLTVT.